Listed here is a single T cell receptor beta chain. The source of the sample is a study of cytotoxic CD8 clonotypes in ibrutinib-treated CLL. As for the study in general: The taking of response samples occurred after a median around 11 months of treatment, with a range of 6 to 36.

Trimming took off 1 base at V and 2 bases at J, with 9 bases between the two ends. Per the germline V gene, CDR1 is SGHTA and CDR2 is FQGNSA. This CDR3 has 15 residues. TCRdb's copy holds only in-frame clones and misses some; the assay was immunoSEQ multiplex PCR. The sample holds about 140,000 clones, 70% to 85% seen once. The receptor was derived from a human donor with chronic lymphocytic leukemia. J is TRBJ2-1 and V is TRBV7-2; D perhaps matches TRBD1 (5 bases). The source material was PBMCs, sampled after 12 months of ibrutinib treatment. CDR3 sequence reads: CASSLGQGTYNEQFF. CDR3 sequence (DNA): TGTGCCAGCAGCTTAGGGCAGGGAACCTACAATGAGCAGTTCTTC.